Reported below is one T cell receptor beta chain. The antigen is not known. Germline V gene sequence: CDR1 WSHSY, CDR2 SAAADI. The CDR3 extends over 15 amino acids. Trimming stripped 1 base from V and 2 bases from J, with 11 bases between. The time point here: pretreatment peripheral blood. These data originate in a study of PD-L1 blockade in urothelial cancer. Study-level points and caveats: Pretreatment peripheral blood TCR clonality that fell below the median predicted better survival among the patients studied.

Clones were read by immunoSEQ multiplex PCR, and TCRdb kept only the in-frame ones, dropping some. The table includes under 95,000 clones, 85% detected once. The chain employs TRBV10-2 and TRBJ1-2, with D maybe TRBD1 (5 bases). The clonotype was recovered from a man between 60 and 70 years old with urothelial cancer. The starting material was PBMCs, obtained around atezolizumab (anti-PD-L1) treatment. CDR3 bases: TGCGCCAGCAGTGAGTTGCCAGGGATGAACTATGGCTACACCTTC. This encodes CASSELPGMNYGYTF.